The 18 T cell receptor beta chains below all came from one sample that was sequenced in a study of identical twins. TCRdb recomputed calls from the 5' RACE reads with MiXCR, one row per CDR3 protein. The data contain 500,000 to 650,000 distinct CDR3 sequences, 20% to 25% of them seen just once; the ten biggest clones take up about 0.5%. These same data were also listed under a study on yellow fever vaccine responses in identical twins.

Sequencing input: CD4+ T cells sorted from blood. The receptors come from a woman younger than 30 in good health.

This chain joins TRBV10-3 and TRBJ2-3, with D unclear. V was pared by 6 bases and J by 0 bases, with 7 bases between. The CDR3 is 13 amino acids. The V gene's germline CDR1 is ENHRY and CDR2 SYGVKD. The CDR3 reads CAIRVQSTDTQYF. CDR3 DNA: TGTGCCATCAGGGTCCAAAGCACAGATACGCAGTATTTT.

V is TRBV7-2 and J is TRBJ2-5; 7 bases are shared with TRBD2. J lost 4 bases, V lost 4 bases, and 6 bases had no gene match. Germline V CDR1 and CDR2: SGHTA, FQGNSA. CDR3 length equals 14 residues. The CDR3 DNA is TGTGCCAGCAGCTCCGGTCTAGCGGTAGAGACCCAGTACTTC. Amino acid sequence: CASSSGLAVETQYF.

J is TRBJ1-2 and V is TRBV6-5; weak D call: TRBD1 (5 bases). With 0 bases removed from V and 8 bases from J, the gap between germline ends came to 13 bases. The CDR3 is 14 amino acids. Germline V lookup: CDR1 MNHEY, CDR2 SVGAGI. In DNA form, the CDR3 reads TGTGCCAGCAGTTACTCGGATTCAGGGCGGGGCTACACCTTC. This encodes CASSYSDSGRGYTF.

V usage is TRBV20-1 and J usage is TRBJ2-7, with TRBD1 matching 7 bases. CDR1 is DFQATT, CDR2 SNEGSKA, per germline (reference sequence). The CDR3 totals 13 residues. V lost 2 bases and J lost 7; bases outside the gene matches: 8. CDR3 coding DNA: TGCAGTGCTAGAAACAGCGGCAGGGGGGAGCAGTACGTC. Protein: CSARNSGRGEQYV.

V and J are TRBV7-8 and TRBJ1-1; no reliable D call. This CDR3 has 13 residues. Trimming took 5 bases from V and 2 from J, leaving 9 bases between them. Germline CDR1 SGHVS, CDR2 FQNEAQ. The CDR3 loop reads CASSTIHNTEAFF. The CDR3 coding sequence is TGTGCCAGCAGCACAATCCATAACACTGAAGCTTTCTTT.

This clonotype was seen only a few times. J is TRBJ2-5 and V is TRBV29-1; D perhaps matches TRBD1 (7 bases). CDR1 is SQVTM and CDR2 is ANQGSEA in the germline V gene. This CDR3 is built from 13 residues. The ends were cut back, 3 bases at V and 5 bases at J, with 13 bases in the middle. The CDR3 region is CSVDGTAGETQYF. In DNA form, the CDR3 reads TGCAGCGTTGATGGGACAGCGGGTGAGACCCAGTACTTC.

A few counts support this clonotype. V is TRBV7-2 and J is TRBJ2-7; no firm D call. The length of the CDR3 is 11 residues. Germline assignment: CDR1 SGHTA and CDR2 FQGNSA. V lost 4 bases and J 4 bases, leaving 5 bases between the germline ends. CDR3 nucleotide sequence: TGTGCCAGCAGCTCCAGATACGAGCAGTACGTC. Its protein product is CASSSRYEQYV.

J is TRBJ2-2 and V is TRBV13; 9 bases fit TRBD2. CDR3 length: 16 amino acids. V trimming: 8 bases; J trimming: 8 bases; junction bases outside the gene matches: 15. Germline V gene sequence: CDR1 PRHDT, CDR2 FYEKMQ (reference sequence). The CDR3 is CASHKIGTSPAGELFF. The CDR3 nucleotides are TGTGCCAGCCACAAAATAGGGACTAGCCCGGCGGGGGAGCTGTTTTTT.

The chain couples TRBV5-8 to TRBJ2-3, with D maybe TRBD1 (6 bases). The length of the CDR3 is 17 residues. The germline V and J ends were trimmed by 4 bases and 2 bases, with 20 bases remaining between them. Per germline, CDR1 SGHTS and CDR2 YDEGEE. DNA for the CDR3: TGTGCCAGCAGCCTGGATCCGGACAGACCGAACACAGATACGCAGTATTTT. It encodes CASSLDPDRPNTDTQYF. Based on the CDR3 plus reference TRBV5-8 and TRBJ2-3, the full variable domain is EAGVTQSPTHLIKTRGQQATLRCSPISGHTSVYWYQQALGLGLQFLLWYDEGEERNRGNFPPRFSGRQFPNYSSELNVNALELEDSALYLCASSLDPDRPNTDTQYFGPGTRLTVL.

This clonotype was counted only a few times. The chain links TRBV7-6 to TRBJ1-3, with D unclear. The CDR3 runs to 13 residues. V lost 5 bases and J lost 4, with 9 bases in between. Germline V gives CDR1 SGHVS, CDR2 FNYEAQ. CDR3 region: CASSAGGGNTIYF. The CDR3 nucleotides read TGTGCCAGCAGCGCGGGCGGAGGAAACACCATATATTTT.

This clonotype turned up a few times. The V gene is TRBV5-1, the J gene TRBJ1-2; D possibly corresponds to TRBD1 (5 bases). The CDR3 is 16 residues long. The germline V gene has CDR1 SGHRS and CDR2 YFSETQ. The ends were cut back, 0 bases at V and 4 bases at J, with 16 bases in the middle. The CDR3 here is CASSLVAGRGGYGYTF. The CDR3 nucleotides read TGCGCCAGCAGCTTGGTGGCAGGAAGGGGTGGCTATGGCTACACCTTC.

The J gene is TRBJ2-7, the V gene TRBV7-8; a possible D gene is TRBD2 (7 bases). CDR3 size: 17 residues. The V gene lost 0 bases and the J gene lost 3 bases, with 18 bases spanning the gap. Germline CDR1 and CDR2: SGHVS and FQNEAQ. CDR3 in amino acids: CASSLAGGGLGGYEQYF. As DNA, the CDR3 is TGTGCCAGCAGCTTAGCGGGTGGAGGACTAGGGGGCTACGAGCAGTACTTC.

This chain connects TRBV9 to TRBJ2-1; D possibly matches TRBD1 or TRBD2 (6 bases each). Trimming took 3 bases from V and 3 from J, leaving 13 bases between them. Germline loops: CDR1 SGDLS, CDR2 YYNGEE. CDR3 length equals 15 residues. CDR3 loop: CASSDLGGYYNEQFF. CDR3 nucleotides: TGTGCCAGCAGCGATTTGGGGGGCTACTACAATGAGCAGTTCTTC.

This rearrangement joins TRBV5-1 to TRBJ2-7; D uncertain. Germline CDR1 reads SGHRS; CDR2 reads YFSETQ. This CDR3 contains 13 residues. The ends were cut back, 2 bases at V and 0 bases at J, with 6 bases in the middle. DNA for the CDR3: TGCGCCAGCAGCTTAAGTCACTCCTACGAGCAGTACTTC. Translating gives CASSLSHSYEQYF.

This clonotype has ten or more counts. The chain joins TRBV20-1 to TRBJ2-7; maybe TRBD1 (6 bases). The CDR3 runs to 12 residues. The V gene's germline CDR1 is DFQATT and CDR2 SNEGSKA (reference sequence). Trimming pared 1 base from V and 4 bases from J, leaving 8 bases between. The CDR3 loop is CSARAQGYEQYV. DNA for the CDR3: TGCAGTGCTAGAGCACAGGGTTACGAGCAGTACGTC.

This rearrangement joins TRBV3-1 to TRBJ2-3, with TRBD1 matching 9 bases. CDR3 size: 16 residues. Germline V gives CDR1 LGHDT, CDR2 YNNKEL (reference sequence). V lost 3 bases to trimming and J lost 4 bases; unmatched junction nucleotides: 8. The CDR3 sequence is CASSQWTGDRPDTQYF. Written as DNA, the CDR3 is TGTGCCAGCAGCCAGTGGACAGGGGATCGGCCAGATACGCAGTATTTT.

This clonotype was picked up a small number of times. The V and J genes are TRBV5-1 and TRBJ2-1; TRBD2 agrees at 8 bases. V trimming: 2 bases; J trimming: 6 bases; junction bases outside the gene matches: 10. The CDR3 length is 16 residues. Germline-derived CDR1 and CDR2 are SGHRS and YFSETQ. The CDR3, as DNA: TGCGCCAGCAGCTTCGGACACGGGAGGGCCCTCAATGAGCAGTTCTTC. Its translation is CASSFGHGRALNEQFF.

The chain uses TRBV29-1 and TRBJ2-5; TRBD2 might be the D (7 bases). V lost 5 bases and J 5 bases, leaving 12 bases between the germline ends. The germline V gene encodes CDR1 SQVTM and CDR2 ANQGSEA. This CDR3 is 12 amino acids long. CDR3 sequence: CSVWGGRETQYF. Written as DNA, the CDR3 is TGCAGCGTTTGGGGGGGCCGGGAGACCCAGTACTTC.